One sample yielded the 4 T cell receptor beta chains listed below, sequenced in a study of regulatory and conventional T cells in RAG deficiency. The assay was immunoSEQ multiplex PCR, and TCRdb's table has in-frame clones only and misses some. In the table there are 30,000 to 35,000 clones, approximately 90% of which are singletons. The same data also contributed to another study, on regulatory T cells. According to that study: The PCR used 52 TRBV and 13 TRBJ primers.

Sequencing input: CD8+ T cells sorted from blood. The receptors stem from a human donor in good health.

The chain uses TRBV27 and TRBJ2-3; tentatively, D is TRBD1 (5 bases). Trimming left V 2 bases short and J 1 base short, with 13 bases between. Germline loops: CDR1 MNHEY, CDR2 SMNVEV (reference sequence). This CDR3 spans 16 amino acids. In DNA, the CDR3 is TGTGCCAGCAGTTTAATGGGCAGGGCAGGCACAGATACGCAGTATTTT. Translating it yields CASSLMGRAGTDTQYF.

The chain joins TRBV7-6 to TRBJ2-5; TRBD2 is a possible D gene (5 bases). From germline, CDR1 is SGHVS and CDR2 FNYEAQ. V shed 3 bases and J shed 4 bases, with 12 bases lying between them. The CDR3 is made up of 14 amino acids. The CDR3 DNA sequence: TGTGCCAGCAGCTTGGGTGGCGGGCGAGAGACCCAGTACTTC. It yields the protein CASSLGGGRETQYF.

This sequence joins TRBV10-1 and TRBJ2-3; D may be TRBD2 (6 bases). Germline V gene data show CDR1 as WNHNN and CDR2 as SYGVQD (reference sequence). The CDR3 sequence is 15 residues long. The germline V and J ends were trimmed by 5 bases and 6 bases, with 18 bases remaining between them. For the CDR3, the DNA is TGCGCCAGCAGTTCCATAGCGGATACGGGGGATACGCAGTATTTT. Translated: CASSSIADTGDTQYF.

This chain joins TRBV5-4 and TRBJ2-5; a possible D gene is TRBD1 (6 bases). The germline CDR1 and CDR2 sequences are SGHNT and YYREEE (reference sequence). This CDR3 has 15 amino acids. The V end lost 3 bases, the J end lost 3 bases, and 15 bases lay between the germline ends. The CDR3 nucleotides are TGTGCCAGCAGCTCGAGCAAAGGGGGTGAAGAGACCCAGTACTTC. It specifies CASSSSKGGEETQYF.